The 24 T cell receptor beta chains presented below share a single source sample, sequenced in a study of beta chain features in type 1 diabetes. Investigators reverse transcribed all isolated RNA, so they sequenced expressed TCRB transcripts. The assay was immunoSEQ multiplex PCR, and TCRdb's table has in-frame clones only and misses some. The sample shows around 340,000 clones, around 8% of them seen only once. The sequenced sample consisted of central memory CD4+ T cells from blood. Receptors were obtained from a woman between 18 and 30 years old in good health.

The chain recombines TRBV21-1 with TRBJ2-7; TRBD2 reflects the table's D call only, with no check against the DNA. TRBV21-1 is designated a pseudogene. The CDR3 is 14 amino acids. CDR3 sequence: CASNRAREPYEQYF. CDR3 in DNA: TGTGCCAGCAACCGGGCCCGGGAGCCCTACGAGCAGTACTTC.

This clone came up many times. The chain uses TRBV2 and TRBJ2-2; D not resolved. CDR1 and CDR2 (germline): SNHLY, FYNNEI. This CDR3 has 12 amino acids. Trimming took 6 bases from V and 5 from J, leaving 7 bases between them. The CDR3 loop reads CASRSMTGELFF. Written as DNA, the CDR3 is TGTGCCAGCAGGTCGATGACCGGGGAGCTGTTTTTT.

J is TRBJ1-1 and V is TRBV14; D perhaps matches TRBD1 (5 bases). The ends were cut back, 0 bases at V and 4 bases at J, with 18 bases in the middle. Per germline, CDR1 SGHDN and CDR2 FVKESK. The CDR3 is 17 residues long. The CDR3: CASSQDRGTGGSTEAFF. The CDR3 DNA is TGTGCCAGCAGCCAAGATCGAGGGACGGGCGGAAGCACTGAAGCTTTCTTT.

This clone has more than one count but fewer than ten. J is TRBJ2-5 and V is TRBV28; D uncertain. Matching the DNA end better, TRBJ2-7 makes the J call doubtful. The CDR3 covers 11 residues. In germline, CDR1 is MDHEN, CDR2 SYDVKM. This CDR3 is CASSLGLEQYF. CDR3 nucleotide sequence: TGTGCCAGCAGTTTAGGGCTCGAGCAGTACTTC.

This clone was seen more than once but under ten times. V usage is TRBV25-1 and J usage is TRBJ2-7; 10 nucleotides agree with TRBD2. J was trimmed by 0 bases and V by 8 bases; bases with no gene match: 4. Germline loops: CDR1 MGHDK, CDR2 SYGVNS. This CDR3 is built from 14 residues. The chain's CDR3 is CASALAGSSYEQYF. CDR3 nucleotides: TGTGCCAGCGCACTAGCGGGGAGCTCCTACGAGCAGTACTTC.

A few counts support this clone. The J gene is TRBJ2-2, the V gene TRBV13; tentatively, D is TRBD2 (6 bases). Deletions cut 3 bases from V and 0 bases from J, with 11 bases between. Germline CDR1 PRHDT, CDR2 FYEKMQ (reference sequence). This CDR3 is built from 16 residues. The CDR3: CASSLGGTANTGELFF. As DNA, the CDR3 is TGTGCCAGCAGCTTGGGTGGGACTGCGAACACCGGGGAGCTGTTTTTT.

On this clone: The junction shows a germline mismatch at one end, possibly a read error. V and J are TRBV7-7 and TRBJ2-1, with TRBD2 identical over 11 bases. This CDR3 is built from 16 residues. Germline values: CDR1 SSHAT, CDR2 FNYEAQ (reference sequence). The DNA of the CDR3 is TGTGCTAGCAGCCCAAGCGGGCTAGCGGGGGGCAATGAGCAGTTCTTC. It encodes CASSPSGLAGGNEQFF.

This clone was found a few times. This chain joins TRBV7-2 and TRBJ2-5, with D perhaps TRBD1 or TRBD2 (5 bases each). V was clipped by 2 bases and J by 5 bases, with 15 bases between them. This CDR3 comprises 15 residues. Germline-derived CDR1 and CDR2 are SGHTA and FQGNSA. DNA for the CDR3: TGTGCCAGCAGCTTAAACGGGGCCATAGCGGAGACCCAGTACTTC. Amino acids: CASSLNGAIAETQYF.

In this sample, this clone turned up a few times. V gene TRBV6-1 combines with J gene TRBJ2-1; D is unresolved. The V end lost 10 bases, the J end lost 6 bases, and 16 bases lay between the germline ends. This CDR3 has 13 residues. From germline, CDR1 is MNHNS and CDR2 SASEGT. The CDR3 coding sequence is TGTGCCATACGGCAAGGGATTAGCAATGAGCAGTTCTTC. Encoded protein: CAIRQGISNEQFF.

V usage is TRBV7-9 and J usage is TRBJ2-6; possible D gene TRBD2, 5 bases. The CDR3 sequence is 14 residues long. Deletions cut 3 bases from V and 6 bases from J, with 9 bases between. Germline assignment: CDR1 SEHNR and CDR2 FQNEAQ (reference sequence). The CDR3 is CASSFGGQANVLTF. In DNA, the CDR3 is TGTGCCAGCAGCTTTGGAGGTCAGGCCAACGTCCTGACTTTC.

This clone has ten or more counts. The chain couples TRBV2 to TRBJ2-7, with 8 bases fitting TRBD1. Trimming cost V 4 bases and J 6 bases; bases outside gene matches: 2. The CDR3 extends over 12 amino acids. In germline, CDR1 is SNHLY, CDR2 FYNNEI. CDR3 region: CASSGTGGEQYF. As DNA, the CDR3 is TGTGCCAGCAGTGGTACAGGGGGCGAGCAGTACTTC.

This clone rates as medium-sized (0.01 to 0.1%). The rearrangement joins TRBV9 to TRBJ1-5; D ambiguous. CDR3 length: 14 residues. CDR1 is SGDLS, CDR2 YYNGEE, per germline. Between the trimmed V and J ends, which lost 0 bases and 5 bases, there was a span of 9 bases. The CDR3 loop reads CASSVAAGDQPQHF. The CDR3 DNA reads TGTGCCAGCAGCGTAGCAGCAGGAGATCAGCCCCAGCATTTT.

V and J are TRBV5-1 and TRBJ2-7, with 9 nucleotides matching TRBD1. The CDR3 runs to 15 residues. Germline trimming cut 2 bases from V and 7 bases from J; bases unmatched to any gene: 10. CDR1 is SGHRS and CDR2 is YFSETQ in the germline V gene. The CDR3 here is CASSFGTGQGGEQYF. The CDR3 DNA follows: TGCGCCAGCAGCTTCGGGACAGGGCAGGGCGGGGAGCAGTACTTC.

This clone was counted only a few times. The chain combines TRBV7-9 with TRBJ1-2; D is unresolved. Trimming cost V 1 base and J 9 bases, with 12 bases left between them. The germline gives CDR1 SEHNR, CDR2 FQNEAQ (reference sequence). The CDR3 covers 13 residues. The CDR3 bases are TGTGCCAGCAGCTTAGTTAGTTCGTCTAGCTACACCTTC. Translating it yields CASSLVSSSSYTF.

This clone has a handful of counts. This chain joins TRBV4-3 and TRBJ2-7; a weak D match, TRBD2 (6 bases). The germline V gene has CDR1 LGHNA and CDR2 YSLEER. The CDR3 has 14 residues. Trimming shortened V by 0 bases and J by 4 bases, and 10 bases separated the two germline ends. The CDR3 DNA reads TGCGCCAGCAGCCAAGAGGACGGGGGATACGAGCAGTACTTC. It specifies CASSQEDGGYEQYF.

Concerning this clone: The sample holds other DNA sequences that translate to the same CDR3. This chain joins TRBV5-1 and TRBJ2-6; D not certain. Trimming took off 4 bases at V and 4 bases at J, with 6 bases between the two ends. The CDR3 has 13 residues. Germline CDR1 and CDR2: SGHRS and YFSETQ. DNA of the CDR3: TGCGCCAGCAGCCCTGGAGGGGCCAACGTCCTGACTTTC. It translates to CASSPGGANVLTF.

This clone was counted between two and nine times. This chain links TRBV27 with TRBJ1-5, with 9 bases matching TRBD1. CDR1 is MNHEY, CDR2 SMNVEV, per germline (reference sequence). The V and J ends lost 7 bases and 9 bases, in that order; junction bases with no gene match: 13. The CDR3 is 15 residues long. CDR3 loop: CASNLEGQGNSPQHF. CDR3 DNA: TGTGCCAGCAATCTAGAAGGACAGGGGAATTCGCCCCAGCATTTT.

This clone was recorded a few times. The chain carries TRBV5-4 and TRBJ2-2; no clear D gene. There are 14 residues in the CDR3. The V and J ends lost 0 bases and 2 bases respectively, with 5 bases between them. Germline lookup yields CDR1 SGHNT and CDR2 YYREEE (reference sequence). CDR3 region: CASSLAGNTGELFF. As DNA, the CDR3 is TGTGCCAGCAGCTTGGCAGGAAACACCGGGGAGCTGTTTTTT. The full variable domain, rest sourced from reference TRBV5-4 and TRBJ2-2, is ETGVTQSPTHLIKTRGQQVTLRCSSQSGHNTVSWYQQALGQGPQFIFQYYREEENGRGNFPPRFSGLQFPNYSSELNVNALELDDSALYLCASSLAGNTGELFFGEGSRLTVL.

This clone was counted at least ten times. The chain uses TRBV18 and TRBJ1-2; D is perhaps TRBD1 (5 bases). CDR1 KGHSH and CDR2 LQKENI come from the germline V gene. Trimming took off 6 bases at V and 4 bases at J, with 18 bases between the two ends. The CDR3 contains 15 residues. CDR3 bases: TGTGCCAGCTCGCGAGGGGTTCTCGGCGTCTATGGCTACACCTTC. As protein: CASSRGVLGVYGYTF.

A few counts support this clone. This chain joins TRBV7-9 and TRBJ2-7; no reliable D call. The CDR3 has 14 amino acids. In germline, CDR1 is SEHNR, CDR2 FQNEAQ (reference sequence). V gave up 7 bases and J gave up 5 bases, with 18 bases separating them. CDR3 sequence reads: CASNARQDSNEQYF. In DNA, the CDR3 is TGTGCCAGCAACGCCCGCCAGGATTCCAACGAGCAGTACTTC.

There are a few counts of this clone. The CDR3 loop reads CASSEALGGRRETQYF. Written as DNA, the CDR3 is TGTGCCAGCAGTGAAGCGCTGGGGGGGCGCAGGGAGACCCAGTACTTC. The chain joins TRBV6-1 to TRBJ2-5, with a tentative D call TRBD2 (7 bases). Germline CDR1 MNHNS, CDR2 SASEGT. This CDR3 has 16 amino acids. V dropped 0 bases and J dropped 5 bases, with 16 bases sitting between them.

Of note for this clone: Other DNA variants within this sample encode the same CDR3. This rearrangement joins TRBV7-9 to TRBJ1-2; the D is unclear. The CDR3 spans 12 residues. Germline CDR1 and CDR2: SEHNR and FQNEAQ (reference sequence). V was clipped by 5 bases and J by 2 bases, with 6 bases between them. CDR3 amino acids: CASSPDNYGYTF. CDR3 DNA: TGTGCCAGCAGCCCGGACAACTATGGCTACACCTTC.

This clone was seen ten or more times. The CDR3 is CASSSPGQGLREQYF. The CDR3 bases are TGTGCCAGCAGTTCTCCGGGACAGGGTTTGCGCGAGCAGTACTTC. V usage is TRBV27 and J usage is TRBJ2-7, with 9 bases that match TRBD1. This CDR3 comprises 15 residues. CDR1 and CDR2 (germline): MNHEY, SMNVEV (reference sequence). The J segment lost 6 bases and the V segment lost 4 bases, leaving 10 bases of the junction unmatched.

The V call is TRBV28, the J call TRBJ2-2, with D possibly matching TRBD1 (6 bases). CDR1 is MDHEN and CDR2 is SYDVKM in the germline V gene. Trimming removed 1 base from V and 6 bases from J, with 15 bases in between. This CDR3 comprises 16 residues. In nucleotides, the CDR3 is TGTGCCAGCAGTTTATTGGGTCAGGGGTTGTCCGGGGAGCTGTTTTTT. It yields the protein CASSLLGQGLSGELFF.